The 30 T cell receptor beta chains below all came from one sample that was sequenced in a study of CD8 T cells in Susac syndrome. About 0.5 to 1 ug RNA was reverse transcribed with random hexamers. TCRdb fed the immunoSEQ multiplex PCR reads into MiXCR, producing one record per CDR3 protein. The profile shows about 160,000 distinct CDR3 sequences, roughly 94% of them singletons. Material for sequencing was CD4+ T cells from PBMCs. Receptor source: a human donor with multiple sclerosis.

The chain couples TRBV2 to TRBJ2-3; the match to TRBD2 covers 8 bases. Unmatched junction bases numbered 13, after V lost 8 bases and J lost 9 bases. Germline CDR1 is SNHLY and CDR2 is FYNNEI. This CDR3 is built from 14 residues. The CDR3 DNA is TGTGCCAGCCCGGGGGAAGCGGGAGAAGGCACGCAGTATTTT. This codes for CASPGEAGEGTQYF. Complete variable domain (other parts from reference TRBV2 and TRBJ2-3): EPEVTQTPSHQVTQMGQEVILRCVPISNHLYFYWYRQILGQKVEFLVSFYNNEISEKSEIFDDQFSVERPDGSNFTLKIRSTKLEDSAMYFCASPGEAGEGTQYFGPGTRLTVL.

V usage is TRBV4-1 and J usage is TRBJ1-1; D is possibly TRBD1 (5 bases). The germline CDR1 and CDR2 sequences are MGHRA and YSYEKL. V dropped 4 bases and J dropped 5 bases, with 14 bases sitting between them. There are 14 residues in the CDR3. The CDR3 spells CASSPRGERTEAFF. The CDR3 DNA sequence: TGCGCCAGCAGCCCTCGGGGGGAGCGGACTGAAGCTTTCTTT.

This clonotype was seen more than once but under ten times. V is TRBV30 and J is TRBJ2-3; TRBD2 agrees at 7 bases. Germline values: CDR1 GTSNPN, CDR2 SVGIG (reference sequence). Trimming removed 2 bases from V and 5 bases from J; junction bases left unmatched: 4. This CDR3 is built from 13 residues. The CDR3 reads CAWSTPGGDTQYF. In DNA form, the CDR3 reads TGTGCCTGGAGTACCCCGGGGGGAGATACGCAGTATTTT.

CDR3 bases: TGTGCCAGCAGCCAAGATTGGCAGCGTGACTATGGCTACACCTTC. Amino acids: CASSQDWQRDYGYTF. V is TRBV3-1 and J is TRBJ1-2; the D is unclear. Germline lookup yields CDR1 LGHDT and CDR2 YNNKEL (reference sequence). V lost 0 bases, J lost 3 bases, and 11 bases lay in between. The CDR3 spans 15 residues.

V usage is TRBV7-9 and J usage is TRBJ2-1, with 10 bases matching TRBD2. J lost 4 bases, V lost 8 bases, and 8 bases had no gene match. CDR3 length: 15 amino acids. CDR1 is SEHNR and CDR2 is FQNEAQ in the germline V gene (reference sequence). CDR3 nucleotide sequence: TGTGCCAGCCCCAATGGACTAGCGGTTTACAATGAGCAGTTCTTC. It encodes CASPNGLAVYNEQFF.

This chain connects TRBV28 to TRBJ2-4; D uncertain. The CDR3 extends over 13 amino acids. V lost 6 bases, J lost 11 bases, and 17 bases lay in between. The germline CDR1 and CDR2 sequences are MDHEN and SYDVKM. The CDR3 DNA reads TGTGCCAGCAGCCGACCCGCTCGTGAGGTTCAGTACTTC. Protein product: CASSRPAREVQYF.

The J gene is TRBJ2-6, the V gene TRBV11-1; 11 bases are a match to TRBD2. Germline loops: CDR1 SGHAT, CDR2 FQDESV (reference sequence). The CDR3 totals 20 residues. The V and J ends lost 5 bases and 0 bases, in that order; junction bases with no gene match: 12. The CDR3 coding sequence is TGTGCCAGCAGCCCCGGGCGACTAGCGGGGTGGCACTCTGGGGCCAACGTCCTGACTTTC. Its translation is CASSPGRLAGWHSGANVLTF.

The genes are TRBV12-3 or TRBV12-4 and TRBJ2-1, with no clear D. This CDR3 has 14 residues. Trimming took 6 bases from V and 3 from J, leaving 12 bases between them. The CDR3 DNA follows: TGTGCCAGCAGAAGACTCGGAGACTACAATGAGCAGTTCTTC. It specifies CASRRLGDYNEQFF.

The chain links TRBV27 to TRBJ1-5; tentative D call: TRBD1 (6 bases). Germline CDR1 reads MNHEY; CDR2 reads SMNVEV (reference sequence). Trimming took off 5 bases at V and 4 bases at J, with 15 bases between the two ends. This CDR3 is built from 15 residues. The CDR3 region is CASSGRGGPNQPQHF. The CDR3 DNA sequence: TGTGCCAGCAGTGGTCGAGGGGGGCCGAATCAGCCCCAGCATTTT.

This sequence joins TRBV7-2 and TRBJ2-5, with a possible D match to TRBD1 (5 bases). V lost 5 bases and J lost 5, with 12 bases in between. This CDR3 has 13 amino acids. Looked up from germline, CDR1 is SGHTA and CDR2 is FQGNSA. The CDR3 here is CASSPRVSETQYF. The CDR3 nucleotides are TGTGCCAGCAGCCCCAGGGTTTCGGAGACCCAGTACTTC.

This clonotype was counted once. The chain carries TRBV5-1 and TRBJ1-1, with D possibly being TRBD1 (5 bases). There are 13 residues in the CDR3. The germline V and J ends were trimmed by 2 bases and 6 bases, with 11 bases remaining between them. Germline-derived CDR1 and CDR2 are SGHRS and YFSETQ. DNA for the CDR3: TGCGCCAGCAGCTTTCTCGGGGGGGCTGAAGCTTTCTTT. Residues: CASSFLGGAEAFF.

The CDR3 protein is CASSVATGTGELFF. For the CDR3, the DNA is TGTGCCAGCAGCGTAGCTACAGGGACCGGGGAGCTGTTTTTT. The V call is TRBV9, the J call TRBJ2-2; the D gene is possibly TRBD1 (6 bases). The germline V gene encodes CDR1 SGDLS and CDR2 YYNGEE. V was cut by 0 bases and J by 5 bases, with 8 bases left in between. The CDR3 totals 14 residues.

The chain couples TRBV30 to TRBJ2-1; D possibly corresponds to TRBD2 (5 bases). V was clipped by 3 bases and J by 7 bases, with 10 bases between them. Germline V lookup: CDR1 GTSNPN, CDR2 SVGIG (reference sequence). This CDR3 is built from 12 residues. The CDR3 region is CAWRLEYNEQFF. The CDR3 coding sequence is TGTGCCTGGAGACTAGAATATAATGAGCAGTTCTTC.

This clonotype has a handful of counts. The V gene is TRBV12-3 or TRBV12-4, the J gene TRBJ2-1; 9 positions match TRBD2. With V trimmed by 2 bases and J by 4 bases, 3 bases remained unmatched. CDR3 length: 15 residues. In nucleotides, the CDR3 is TGTGCCAGCAGTTTAAGGCTAGCGGGGTACAATGAGCAGTTCTTC. Translation: CASSLRLAGYNEQFF.

V usage is TRBV4-1 and J usage is TRBJ2-7, with D perhaps given as TRBD1 or TRBD2 (5 bases each). The ends were cut back, 2 bases at V and 3 bases at J, with 14 bases in the middle. This CDR3 comprises 15 residues. Germline-derived CDR1 and CDR2 are MGHRA and YSYEKL. DNA of the CDR3: TGCGCCAGCAGCCAAATCCCCCAGGGAGACTACGAGCAGTACTTC. Protein product: CASSQIPQGDYEQYF.

The chain has TRBV19 and TRBJ2-3; D uncertain. V lost 5 bases and J lost 0, with 12 bases in between. Germline V gene data show CDR1 as LNHDA and CDR2 as SQIVND (reference sequence). The CDR3 runs to 15 residues. CDR3 nucleotide sequence: TGTGCCAGTAGTTCAGGTGATACTAGCACAGATACGCAGTATTTT. It specifies CASSSGDTSTDTQYF.

The chain carries TRBV28 and TRBJ2-5, with a tentative D call TRBD2 (7 bases). V gave up 5 bases and J gave up 5 bases, with 18 bases separating them. Germline V gene data show CDR1 as MDHEN and CDR2 as SYDVKM. The CDR3 has 15 amino acids. CDR3 coding DNA: TGTGCCAGCAGTGACATCTCGGGGGGCGGCGAGACCCAGTACTTC. It yields the protein CASSDISGGGETQYF.

The chain recombines TRBV20-1 with TRBJ2-6; D is perhaps TRBD2 (6 bases). Germline V gene lookup returns CDR1 DFQATT and CDR2 SNEGSKA (reference sequence). The CDR3 has 15 residues. V lost 6 bases to trimming and J lost 2 bases, with 14 bases between them. The CDR3 DNA reads as TGCAGTGCCCGAGGAGGGGATCCTGGGGCCAACGTCCTGACTTTC. Protein product: CSARGGDPGANVLTF.

This clonotype was seen only a few times. The chain employs TRBV6-5 and TRBJ1-1, with D unresolved. The CDR3 covers 12 residues. Deletions cut 4 bases from V and 4 bases from J, with 7 bases between. Germline V lookup: CDR1 MNHEY, CDR2 SVGAGI. The CDR3: CASSWRGTEAFF. For the CDR3, the DNA is TGTGCCAGCAGTTGGCGGGGCACTGAAGCTTTCTTT.

This chain uses TRBV4-1 with TRBJ1-2; TRBD1 might be the D (5 bases). This CDR3 is built from 13 residues. The V end lost 0 bases, the J end lost 6 bases, and 8 bases lay between the germline ends. The germline V gene encodes CDR1 MGHRA and CDR2 YSYEKL. The CDR3 is CASSQDRAHGYTF. The CDR3 DNA reads as TGCGCCAGCAGCCAAGACAGGGCCCATGGCTACACCTTC.

The CDR3 sequence: CASSLSTKGGNEQFF. In DNA, the CDR3 is TGTGCCAGCTCACTATCGACAAAGGGAGGGAATGAGCAGTTCTTC. This rearrangement joins TRBV18 to TRBJ2-1; 7 bases agree with TRBD2. The CDR3 totals 15 residues. V lost 4 bases, J lost 7 bases, and 10 bases stayed unmatched. Per the germline V gene, CDR1 is KGHSH and CDR2 is LQKENI.

Only one count was recorded for this clonotype. The chain employs TRBV7-2 and TRBJ2-5; D is possibly TRBD1 or TRBD2 (5 bases each). Germline V CDR1 and CDR2: SGHTA, FQGNSA. The CDR3 extends over 15 amino acids. The V end lost 1 base, the J end lost 5 bases, and 14 bases lay between the germline ends. The DNA for the CDR3 is TGTGCCAGCAGCTTAGTGGCCCAGGGCGGGGAGACCCAGTACTTC. Translation gives CASSLVAQGGETQYF.

This clonotype has a single count. This sequence joins TRBV25-1 and TRBJ1-2; D possibly corresponds to TRBD1 (5 bases). The CDR3 length is 15 residues. V dropped 3 bases and J dropped 7 bases, with 18 bases sitting between them. Looked up from germline, CDR1 is MGHDK and CDR2 is SYGVNS. CDR3 region: CASSDAPGLGVGYTF. The CDR3 nucleotides read TGTGCCAGCAGTGACGCCCCGGGGCTAGGGGTTGGCTACACCTTC.

The CDR3 DNA reads TGTGCCAGCAGCTTCAAGAAACTAGCGGGAGGGAAAGATTACGAGCAGTACTTC. Translation: CASSFKKLAGGKDYEQYF. The V gene is TRBV7-9, the J gene TRBJ2-7, with TRBD2 matching 13 bases. The germline gives CDR1 SEHNR, CDR2 FQNEAQ (reference sequence). The CDR3 runs to 18 residues. V trimming: 3 bases; J trimming: 4 bases; junction bases outside the gene matches: 12.

V is TRBV29-1 and J is TRBJ1-2, with 9 bases lining up with TRBD1. CDR1 is SQVTM, CDR2 ANQGSEA, per germline. The CDR3 is made up of 13 amino acids. The CDR3 region is CSAGDRDSNGYTF. The DNA for the CDR3 is TGCAGTGCTGGGGACAGGGACTCTAACGGCTACACCTTC. Full variable domain (remainder filled in from reference TRBV29-1 and TRBJ1-2): SAVISQKPSRDICQRGTSLTIQCQVDSQVTMMFWYRQQPGQSLTLIATANQGSEATYESGFVIDKFPISRPNLTFSTLTVSNMSPEDSSIYLCSAGDRDSNGYTFGSGTRLTVV.

The chain carries TRBV10-1 and TRBJ2-1; tentatively, D is TRBD2 (6 bases). Germline CDR1 reads WNHNN; CDR2 reads SYGVQD (reference sequence). The V gene lost 5 bases and the J gene lost 7 bases, with 15 bases spanning the gap. CDR3 length: 14 amino acids. The CDR3 here is CASSRGTVGNEQFF. The CDR3 bases are TGCGCCAGCAGTCGCGGGACGGTGGGGAATGAGCAGTTCTTC.

V usage is TRBV20-1 and J usage is TRBJ1-1; 12 bases map to TRBD1. J lost 4 bases, V lost 1 base, and 10 bases had no gene match. This CDR3 comprises 17 residues. The germline V gene encodes CDR1 DFQATT and CDR2 SNEGSKA (reference sequence). CDR3 loop: CSARAPGQGAKFTEAFF. CDR3 nucleotide sequence: TGCAGTGCTAGAGCCCCGGGACAGGGGGCTAAATTCACTGAAGCTTTCTTT.

The chain joins TRBV28 to TRBJ1-2; possible D gene TRBD1, 5 bases. The germline CDR1 and CDR2 sequences are MDHEN and SYDVKM. With 4 bases removed from V and 5 bases from J, the gap between germline ends came to 11 bases. The CDR3 spans 13 residues. CDR3 sequence: CASSSRDGYGYTF. CDR3 nucleotides: TGTGCCAGCAGTTCCCGGGACGGTTATGGCTACACCTTC.

The V gene is TRBV27, the J gene TRBJ2-7, with 8 bases fitting TRBD1. CDR1 MNHEY and CDR2 SMNVEV come from the germline V gene (reference sequence). The V and J ends lost 6 bases and 0 bases, in that order; junction bases with no gene match: 7. The CDR3 has 15 amino acids. This CDR3 reads CASRAQGAPSYEQYF. The DNA for the CDR3 is TGTGCCAGCAGAGCCCAGGGGGCCCCCTCCTACGAGCAGTACTTC.

This sequence joins TRBV29-1 and TRBJ2-7, with 8 bases that match TRBD1. V was pared by 3 bases and J by 3 bases, with 10 bases of the junction left unmatched. Germline CDR1 reads SQVTM; CDR2 reads ANQGSEA. This CDR3 region has 15 residues. CDR3: CSVDVPGTGFYEQYF. CDR3 nucleotide sequence: TGCAGCGTTGATGTTCCTGGGACAGGCTTCTACGAGCAGTACTTC.